This T cell receptor (beta chain) is drawn from a study of cytomegalovirus exposure and HLA in healthy donors (dated by TCRdb to 2017 to 2019). In terms of the full investigation: According to an earlier analysis of a few hundred of the donors, about 190 million T cells yielded roughly 110 million unique TCR beta sequences and more than 250 Gb of sequence data. Donor age, sex, ethnicity and CMV serostatus were compiled alongside the repertoire data. Along with the approximately 700-subject first cohort, a separate validation cohort of over a hundred different subjects was used. Of the 350 to 450 genotyped donors, about 80% fell in the genetic ancestry cluster associated with self-reported Caucasian donors. Every repertoire in the discovery cohort had been generated on one and the same sequencing platform. On average, about 240,000 unique TCR beta nucleotide sequences were sequenced per donor among 350 to 400 genotyped donors of the cohort, with around 19% of those sequences being non-productive. The study aimed to test whether signatures of past pathogen exposure could be identified by cataloging public T cell receptors. In an earlier analysis of 587 of the donors, high-throughput TCR beta sequencing was used to judge whether each TCR beta V gene segment behaved as functional or pseudogenic. A later analysis re-analyzed previously published TCR beta repertoires from 650 to 800 donors and added high-resolution HLA genotyping to study TCR occurrence patterns. Both class I and class II loci were covered by HLA typing, at four-digit resolution. The number of typed donors differed by locus: about 620-640 for A, B, C, DRB1 and DQB1; 500 to 550 for DQA1; approximately 600 for DPA1; and some 430 for DPB1. To predict cytomegalovirus infection status, the study brought together high-throughput TCR immunosequencing, statistical association of individual TCRs with disease status, and machine learning. Roughly 300 gigabases of sequencing data and approximately 91 million unique TCR sequences made up an early release that covered fewer than 650 HLA-typed donors. The study profiled the T cell repertoires of about 720 subjects by immunosequencing and related them to cytomegalovirus serostatus. Rather than drawing on any new phenotypic data, the later analysis identified candidate immune exposures from TCR beta sequences and the way those sequences occurred across donors. Genome-wide SNP genotypes for about 55% of the 666 donors were used in a later genetic analysis, which treated that subset as a discovery cohort. Roughly five DR-DQ haplotypes were treated as single units for association and clustering because of strong linkage in the cohort.

Notes on this clone: Its antigen is unknown. No qualities accompany the bases; no much larger clone lies one base away.

The library was obtained by the immunoSEQ multiplex PCR assay. For the multiplex PCR, a mixture combining 60 forward primers for TCR Vbeta segments and 13 reverse primers for TCR Jbeta segments was used. The CDR3 region of rearranged TCR beta genes was amplified from genomic DNA by a multiplex PCR assay. Amplified TCR beta libraries were sequenced as 87-base-pair reads on the Illumina HiSeq System. Per the original workflow: In a later analysis, tens of millions of unique TCR beta chains were counted across the 690 or so repertoires, and roughly 11 million of these chains were shared by at least two donors. To remove PCR and sequencing errors, raw reads were error-corrected and collapsed into unique sequences using a nearest-neighbor algorithm that merged closely related sequences. CDR3 sequences were aligned to IMGT reference sequences to assign V, D and J gene segments. For a sequence to be retained, a match of at least six nucleotides was required to both a V gene segment and a J gene segment. Rearrangements were called productive when the CDR3 lacked stop codons and stayed in frame with V and J; all others were non-productive. CDR3 was defined by IMGT convention, running from the second conserved V-encoded cysteine to the conserved J-encoded phenylalanine. The earlier analysis of 587 of the donors excluded sequences that lacked an unambiguous match to a single V gene segment. In an earlier analysis of several hundred of the donors, V segments were called functional above 56.7% productive rearrangements and were called segregating when the between-donor standard deviation exceeded 5%. A statistical classification framework was built for diagnosing cytomegalovirus status from the catalog of TCR beta chain sequences. In a later analysis, V and J genes were assigned by comparing TCR nucleotide sequences against IMGT/GENE-DB human TR gene sequences. Using the TCRdist pipeline, a later analysis assigned CDR3 sequences along with most-parsimonious VDJ recombination scenarios. In a later analysis, each TCR beta chain was defined by its CDR3 amino acid sequence together with its V-gene family, and reads without a unique V-gene family were excluded. As a way to deal with suspected cross-contamination and a sequencing artifact, a later analysis dropped more than 500 nucleotide sequences that were highly shared and had low generation probability. A later analysis calculated a clonal expansion index for each public chain from normalized within-repertoire ranks of inferred template counts. A later analysis computed generation probabilities with a VDJ recombination model fitted to out-of-frame rearrangements, and checked the results against IGoR. In a later analysis, TCR-TCR, TCR-HLA and TCR-CMV co-occurrence was scored with hypergeometric tests, and a repertoire-size bias correction was applied to TCR pairs. In a later analysis, false discovery rates were estimated by permuting HLA or CMV assignments 20 times. In a later analysis, co-occurring TCRs were grouped with DBSCAN, and TCRdist sequence similarity was added when clustering was performed within HLA-allele-positive subsets. Co-occurrence clustering excluded repertoires with fewer than 30,000 or more than 120,000 public chains, plus five with anomalous nucleotide sharing. In TCRdb, the immuneACCESS table is reduced to in-frame sequences with V and J assigned. These tables do not hold every clone; where another copy was compared, an unresolved V gene accounts for under half, and the others remain unexplained. That table supplies the V and J calls and clone size; D and trimming were determined from the DNA. The sample yields around 160,000 clones; 60% to 85% were counted once. About 6.7% of the sample belongs to the ten largest clones.

In total, over 600 healthy bone marrow donors made up the cohort. Cohort members were all nominally healthy when sampled, although unrecorded immune exposures were likely present. The donor was CMV seropositive and was included in the group of around 300 seropositive cohort members. Each donor provided a peripheral blood sample, and peripheral blood mononuclear cells were used for TCR beta sequencing. The Qiagen DNeasy Blood Extraction Kit was used to extract genomic DNA from the blood cell samples. The trim is 0 bases for V and 5 bases for J, with a gap of 13 bases between the germline ends. The germline V gene sets CDR1 to MNHEY and CDR2 to SVGAGI. From the cysteine through the phenylalanine, the CDR3 covers 15 amino acids. The sequence is cut down to CDR3 DNA, 45 bases in frame from base 1. Broad study findings and their caveats: In vitro tests confirmed that a few of the cytomegalovirus-associated TCR beta chains recognize cytomegalovirus antigens. Immune exposure information for the cohort was limited to CMV serostatus. At a false discovery rate of 0.05, a later analysis linked some 17,000 TCR beta sequences to specific HLA alleles. A later analysis found that TCR association rates varied across HLA loci, with DRB1 alleles showing the most associated TCRs and HLA-C alleles the fewest. The study listed over 150 TCR beta chains as associated with cytomegalovirus. V-gene and J-gene trimming of TCR beta chains was associated with a missense DCLRE1C variant in a later genetic analysis, and the association was replicated in an independent cohort. When HLA alleles, especially DR and DQ, strongly co-occurred, attributing TCR associations to individual alleles was difficult. A group of highly shared sequence variants was considered likely to be a technical artifact of the sequencing pipeline. Most TCR sequences were observed very rarely across donors, whereas some public TCRs were present in many individuals. Because counts were too low, 15 or so rarely observed V segments, including chromosome 9 orphons, were excluded from the earlier analysis of some 590 of the donors. In a later analysis, HLA-associated TCR beta chains showed more clonal expansion and lower generation probabilities than non-associated chains that were equally common. According to a later genetic analysis, donors in an Asian-associated ancestry cluster had fewer N-insertions in productive TCRs than the approximately 650-donor mean. The authors suggested that the approach could potentially be extended to other disease states and immunological phenotypes. A further reported finding was that TCR beta sequences accurately predicted the HLA-A and HLA-B alleles for most subjects in the first cohort. Some IMGT-functional V segments, including TRBV6-2 and TRBV6-3, could not be distinguished by the 87-base-pair reads and were therefore excluded. Correlated functional status among segregating V segments might reflect linkage disequilibrium, but an unknown experimental factor could not be ruled out. In both the original and validation cohorts, the classifier was reported to diagnose cytomegalovirus status with high specificity and sensitivity. According to a later analysis, parvovirus B19, influenza, CMV and Epstein-Barr virus appeared linked to several top co-occurrence clusters. In an earlier analysis of 450 to 750 of the donors, most TCR beta V segments appeared in productive rearrangements about 87% or about 30% of the time, broadly matching IMGT annotations. HLA typing was unavailable for some donors at each locus, so association tests used only the typed subset. A later analysis found that most CMV-associated TCR beta chains appeared HLA-restricted, with HLA associations seemingly driven largely by CMV exposure. Only TCR beta chains were sequenced in this cohort, and the absence of alpha or paired-chain data limited detectable features. Sequencing depth was assumed to be roughly uniform across donors in the presence/absence analyses, though that assumption may not hold.

The sequence was collected from a woman aged 40-49 years in good health and CMV-seropositive. The specimen sequenced was PBMCs. The rearrangement combines TRBV6-5 with TRBJ1-2; matching of 5 bases hints at TRBD1 as the D gene. The CDR3 is CASSYSIGTEYGYTF. The nucleotide sequence is given as TGTGCCAGCAGTTACTCGATAGGGACTGAGTATGGCTACACCTTC.